This TCR beta chain was observed in a study of cytomegalovirus exposure and HLA in healthy donors (dated by TCRdb to 2016 to 2017). Turning to the overall study: According to an earlier analysis of 450 to 650 of the donors, about 190 million T cells yielded 117 million unique TCR beta sequences and about 300 Gb of sequence data. A later analysis re-examined previously published TCR beta repertoires from roughly 650 donors and added high-resolution HLA genotyping to investigate patterns of TCR occurrence. Of the 300 to 500 genotyped donors, roughly 76% were placed in the genetic ancestry cluster associated with self-reported Caucasian donors. Besides the first cohort of 666 subjects, a separate validation cohort made up of 120 different subjects was used. In the later analysis, no new phenotypic data were used to find candidate immune exposures; instead, reliance was placed on TCR beta sequences and their occurrence across donors. To predict cytomegalovirus infection status, the study combined high-throughput TCR immunosequencing, statistical association of individual TCRs with disease status, and machine learning. The study aimed to test whether signatures of past pathogen exposure could be identified by cataloging public T cell receptors. Every repertoire in the discovery cohort had been generated on one and the same sequencing platform. Alongside the repertoire data, information on donor age, sex, ethnicity and CMV serostatus was compiled. About 280 gigabases of sequencing data and some 85 million unique TCR sequences were included in an early release covering over 600 HLA-typed donors. HLA typing covered class I and class II loci at four-digit resolution. About five DR-DQ haplotypes were handled as single units for association and clustering because linkage in the cohort was strong. A later genetic analysis used genome-wide SNP genotypes for about 65% of the roughly 700 donors, treating that subset as a discovery cohort. The number of donors typed differed by locus, with roughly 629-640 for A, B, C, DRB1 and DQB1, roughly 520 for DQA1, nearly 610 for DPA1, and some 470 for DPB1. Among 398 genotyped donors of the cohort, an average of around 240,000 unique TCR beta nucleotide sequences were sequenced per donor, about a sixth of them non-productive. The study used immunosequencing to profile the T cell repertoires of approximately 690 subjects and linked those repertoires to cytomegalovirus serostatus. An earlier analysis of roughly 600 of the donors used high-throughput TCR beta sequencing to judge whether each TCR beta V gene segment behaved as functional or pseudogenic.

Study-level results and caveats: Several of the top co-occurrence clusters appeared to be linked to parvovirus B19, influenza, CMV and Epstein-Barr virus, according to a later analysis. In both the original and validation cohorts, the classifier was reported to diagnose cytomegalovirus status with high specificity and sensitivity. A later analysis found that HLA-associated TCR beta chains were more clonally expanded and had lower generation probabilities than equally common non-associated chains. In an earlier analysis of roughly 560 of the donors, most TCR beta V segments were observed in productive rearrangements about 87% or about 30% of the time, broadly matching IMGT annotations. Linkage disequilibrium might explain the correlated functional status among segregating V segments, but an unknown experimental factor could not be ruled out. The sequencing pipeline was judged likely to have produced a cluster of highly shared sequence variants as a technical artifact. The earlier analysis of approximately 540 of the donors excluded roughly 17 rarely observed V segments, including chromosome 9 orphons, because counts were too low. The presence/absence analyses assumed that sequencing depth was roughly uniform across donors, and that assumption may not be true. In a later analysis, TCR association rates were found to vary across HLA loci, with the most associated TCRs seen for DRB1 alleles and the fewest for HLA-C alleles. Because HLA typing was unavailable for some donors at each locus, only the typed subset was used in association tests. The only immune exposure information available for the cohort was CMV serostatus. In a later genetic analysis, a missense DCLRE1C variant was associated with V-gene and J-gene trimming of TCR beta chains, and the association was replicated in an independent cohort. Strong co-occurrence of HLA alleles, especially DR and DQ, made assigning TCR associations to individual alleles difficult. A later analysis associated about 18,000 TCR beta sequences with specific HLA alleles at a false discovery rate of 0.05. The study listed 164 TCR beta chains as associated with cytomegalovirus. A later genetic analysis reported fewer N-insertions in productive TCRs among donors in an Asian-associated ancestry cluster than the approximately 670-donor mean. A further reported finding was that TCR beta sequences accurately predicted the HLA-A and HLA-B alleles for most subjects in the first cohort. The authors suggested that the approach could potentially be extended to other disease states and immunological phenotypes. The cohort was sequenced for TCR beta chains only, and without alpha or paired-chain data the features that could be detected were limited. In vitro tests confirmed that a few of the cytomegalovirus-associated TCR beta chains recognize cytomegalovirus antigens. Some IMGT-functional V segments, including TRBV6-2 and TRBV6-3, could not be told apart with the 87-base-pair reads, so those segments were excluded. Most TCR sequences were observed very rarely across donors, whereas some public TCRs were present in many individuals. A later analysis found that most CMV-associated TCR beta chains appeared HLA-restricted, with HLA associations seemingly driven largely by CMV exposure.

Taken from cysteine to phenylalanine, the CDR3 has 16 residues. Here the CDR3 DNA is all that survives: 48 bases in frame from base 1. CDR1 and CDR2 are drawn from the germline V gene (reference sequence): SSHAT, FNYEAQ. As regards this clone: Its specific antigen is unknown. At one of its ends the junction is not consistent with the germline gene, which may arise from a read error.

The library was obtained by the immunoSEQ multiplex PCR assay. The multiplex PCR relied on a mix of 60 forward primers for TCR Vbeta segments and 13 reverse primers for TCR Jbeta segments. A multiplex PCR assay on genomic DNA amplified the CDR3 region of rearranged TCR beta genes. On the Illumina HiSeq System, the amplified TCR beta libraries were sequenced as 87-base-pair reads. The paper's processing steps were these. A later analysis counted some 80 million unique TCR beta chains across the 666 repertoires, and approximately 11 million of these chains were shared by at least two donors. Raw reads were error-corrected and collapsed into unique sequences with a nearest-neighbor algorithm that merged closely related sequences to remove PCR and sequencing errors. CDR3 sequences were aligned to IMGT reference sequences to assign V, D and J gene segments. For a sequence to be retained, a match of at least six nucleotides to both a V gene segment and a J gene segment was required. A rearrangement counted as productive if the CDR3 had no stop codons and remained in frame with V and J, and every other rearrangement counted as non-productive. Following IMGT convention, CDR3 was defined as the stretch from the second conserved V-encoded cysteine to the conserved J-encoded phenylalanine. In an earlier analysis of more than 550 of the donors, sequences lacking an unambiguous match to a single V gene segment were excluded. In an earlier analysis of 587 of the donors, a V segment was called functional when productive rearrangements were above 56.7%, and segregating when the standard deviation between donors exceeded 5%. A statistical classification framework was built for diagnosing cytomegalovirus status from the catalog of TCR beta chain sequences. A later analysis assigned V and J genes by comparing TCR nucleotide sequences with IMGT/GENE-DB human TR gene sequences. The TCRdist pipeline was used in a later analysis to assign CDR3 sequences and most-parsimonious VDJ recombination scenarios. In a later analysis, each TCR beta chain was defined by its CDR3 amino acid sequence together with its V-gene family, and reads without a unique V-gene family were excluded. In a later analysis, a few hundred highly shared, low-generation-probability nucleotide sequences were removed to address suspected cross-contamination and a sequencing artifact. In a later analysis, a clonal expansion index for each public chain was calculated from normalized within-repertoire ranks of inferred template counts. In a later analysis, generation probabilities were computed using a VDJ recombination model fitted to out-of-frame rearrangements, and the results were checked against IGoR. In a later analysis, hypergeometric tests were used to score TCR-TCR, TCR-HLA and TCR-CMV co-occurrence, with a repertoire-size bias correction applied to TCR pairs. A later analysis estimated false discovery rates by permuting HLA or CMV assignments 20 times. In a later analysis, co-occurring TCRs were grouped with DBSCAN, and TCRdist sequence similarity was added when clustering was performed within HLA-allele-positive subsets. Repertoires with fewer than 30,000 or more than 120,000 public chains were left out of co-occurrence clustering, as were about 5 repertoires with anomalous nucleotide sharing. TCRdb limited this immuneACCESS table to in-frame rearrangements with V and J called. A share of clones is missing; checked studies link under half to unresolved V genes, and the rest is unexplained. Clone size and V and J calls were adopted from that table, with D and trimming inferred from the DNA. A total of about 190,000 clones appear in this sample, roughly 80% of them only once. The leading ten clones occupy about 1.5% of the sample.

In total, approximately 690 healthy bone marrow donors made up the cohort. At the time of sampling, all cohort members were nominally healthy, though unrecorded immune exposures were likely present. The donor was CMV seronegative and was included in the group of 352 seronegative cohort members. A peripheral blood sample was provided by each donor, and peripheral blood mononuclear cells were used for TCR beta sequencing. Genomic DNA extraction from the blood cell samples was performed with the Qiagen DNeasy Blood Extraction Kit. This clonotype was sampled from a woman younger than 30 in good health and CMV-seronegative. The sequenced sample consisted of PBMCs. In this chain, TRBV7-7 is recombined with TRBJ1-3, with the D gene too uncertain to name. The DNA is as follows: TGTGCTAGCAGCCCTTCGGCGGGGAGGTCTGGAAACACCATATATTTT. Its protein is CASSPSAGRSGNTIYF. The entire variable domain, with the stretches around the CDR3 drawn from the reference TRBV7-7 and TRBJ1-3 proteins, is GAGVSQSPRYKVTKRGQDVTLRCDPISSHATLYWYQQALGQGPEFLTYFNYEAQPDKSGLPSDRFSAERPEGSISTLTIQRTEQRDSAMYRCASSPSAGRSGNTIYFGEGSWLTVV.